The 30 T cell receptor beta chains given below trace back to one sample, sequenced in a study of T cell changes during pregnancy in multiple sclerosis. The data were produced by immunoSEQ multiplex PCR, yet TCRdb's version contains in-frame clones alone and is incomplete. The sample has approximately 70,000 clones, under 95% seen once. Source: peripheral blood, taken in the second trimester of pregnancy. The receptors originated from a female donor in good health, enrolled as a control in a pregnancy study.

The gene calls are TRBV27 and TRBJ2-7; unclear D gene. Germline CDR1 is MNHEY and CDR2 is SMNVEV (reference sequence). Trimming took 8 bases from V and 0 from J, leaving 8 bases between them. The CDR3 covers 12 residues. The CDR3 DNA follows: TGTGCCAGCTTTGCGAGCTCCTACGAGCAGTACTTC. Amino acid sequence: CASFASSYEQYF.

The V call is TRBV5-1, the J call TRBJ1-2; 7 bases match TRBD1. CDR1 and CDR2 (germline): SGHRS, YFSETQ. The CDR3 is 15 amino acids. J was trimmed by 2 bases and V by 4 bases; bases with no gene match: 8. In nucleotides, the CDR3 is TGCGCCAGCAGCGTCCCACAGGGGAACAACTATGGCTACACCTTC. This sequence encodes CASSVPQGNNYGYTF.

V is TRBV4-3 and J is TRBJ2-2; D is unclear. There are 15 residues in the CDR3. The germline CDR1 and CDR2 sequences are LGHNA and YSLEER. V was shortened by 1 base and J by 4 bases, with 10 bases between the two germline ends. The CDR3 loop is CASSQGLLLTGELFF. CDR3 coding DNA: TGCGCCAGCAGCCAAGGCCTTCTACTCACCGGGGAGCTGTTTTTT.

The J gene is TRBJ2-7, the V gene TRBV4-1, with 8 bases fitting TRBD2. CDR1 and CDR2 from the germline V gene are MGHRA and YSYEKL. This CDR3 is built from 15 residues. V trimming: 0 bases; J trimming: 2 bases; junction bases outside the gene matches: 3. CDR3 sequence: CASSQDGGGTYEQYF. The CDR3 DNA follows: TGCGCCAGCAGCCAAGACGGCGGGGGGACCTACGAGCAGTACTTC.

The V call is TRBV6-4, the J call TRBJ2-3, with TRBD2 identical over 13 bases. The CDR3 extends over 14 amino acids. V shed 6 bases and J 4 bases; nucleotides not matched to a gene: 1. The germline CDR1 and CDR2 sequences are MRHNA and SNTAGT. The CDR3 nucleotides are TGTGCCAGCAGCGGGACTAGCGGGGCAGATACGCAGTATTTT. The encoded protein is CASSGTSGADTQYF.

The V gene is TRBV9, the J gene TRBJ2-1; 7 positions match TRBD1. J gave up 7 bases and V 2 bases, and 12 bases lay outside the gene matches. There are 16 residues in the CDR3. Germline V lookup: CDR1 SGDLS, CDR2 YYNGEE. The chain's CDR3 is CASSVPKQGLLNEQFF. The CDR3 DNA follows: TGTGCCAGCAGCGTCCCCAAACAGGGGCTGCTGAATGAGCAGTTCTTC.

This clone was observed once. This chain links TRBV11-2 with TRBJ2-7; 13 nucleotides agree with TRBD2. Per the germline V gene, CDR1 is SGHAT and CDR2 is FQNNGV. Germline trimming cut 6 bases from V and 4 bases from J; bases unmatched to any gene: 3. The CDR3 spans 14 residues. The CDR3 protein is CASRRLAGGYEQYF. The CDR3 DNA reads TGTGCCAGCAGGAGACTAGCGGGAGGTTACGAGCAGTACTTC.

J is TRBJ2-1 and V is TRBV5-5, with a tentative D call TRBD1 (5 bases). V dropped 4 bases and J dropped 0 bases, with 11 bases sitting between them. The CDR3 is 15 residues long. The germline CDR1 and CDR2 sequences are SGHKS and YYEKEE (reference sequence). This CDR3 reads CASSVRQNSYNEQFF. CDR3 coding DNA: TGTGCCAGCAGCGTCCGACAGAACTCCTACAATGAGCAGTTCTTC.

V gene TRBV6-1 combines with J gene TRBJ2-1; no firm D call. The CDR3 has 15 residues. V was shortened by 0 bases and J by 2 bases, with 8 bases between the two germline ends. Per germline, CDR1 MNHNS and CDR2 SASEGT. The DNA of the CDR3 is TGTGCCAGCAGTGAAGCGAGTTCTACCTACAATGAGCAGTTCTTC. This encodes CASSEASSTYNEQFF.

Here the CDR3 DNA reads TGTGCCAGCAGCCGTTTCGACTTCTACGAGCAGTACTTC. This codes for CASSRFDFYEQYF. V usage is TRBV7-2 and J usage is TRBJ2-7; unclear D gene. V lost 5 bases, J lost 3 bases, and 11 bases lay in between. The germline gives CDR1 SGHTA, CDR2 FQGNSA. The CDR3 consists of 13 residues.

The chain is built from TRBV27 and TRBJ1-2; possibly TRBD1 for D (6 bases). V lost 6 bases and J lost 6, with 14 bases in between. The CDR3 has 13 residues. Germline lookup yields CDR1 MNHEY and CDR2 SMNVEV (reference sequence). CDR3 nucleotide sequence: TGTGCCAGCAGCGCCTCAGGGGCTCATGGCTACACCTTC. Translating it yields CASSASGAHGYTF.

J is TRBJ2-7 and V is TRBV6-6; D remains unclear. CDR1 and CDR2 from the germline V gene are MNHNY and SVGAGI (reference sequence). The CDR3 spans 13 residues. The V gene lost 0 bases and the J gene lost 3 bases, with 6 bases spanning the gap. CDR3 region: CASSYSPVYEQYF. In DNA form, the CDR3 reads TGTGCCAGCAGTTACTCTCCGGTCTACGAGCAGTACTTC.

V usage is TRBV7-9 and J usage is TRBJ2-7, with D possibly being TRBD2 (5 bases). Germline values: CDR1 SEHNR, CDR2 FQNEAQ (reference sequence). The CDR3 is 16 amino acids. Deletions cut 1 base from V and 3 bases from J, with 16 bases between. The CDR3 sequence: CASSLELGSVIYEQYF. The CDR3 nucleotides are TGTGCCAGCAGCTTAGAACTAGGTAGCGTAATCTACGAGCAGTACTTC.

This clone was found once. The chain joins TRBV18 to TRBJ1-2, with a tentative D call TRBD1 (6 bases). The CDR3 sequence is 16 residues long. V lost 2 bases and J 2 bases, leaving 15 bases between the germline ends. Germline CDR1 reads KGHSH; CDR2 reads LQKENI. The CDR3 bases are TGTGCCAGCTCACCAGGGACACCCCCGAGGAACTATGGCTACACCTTC. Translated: CASSPGTPPRNYGYTF.

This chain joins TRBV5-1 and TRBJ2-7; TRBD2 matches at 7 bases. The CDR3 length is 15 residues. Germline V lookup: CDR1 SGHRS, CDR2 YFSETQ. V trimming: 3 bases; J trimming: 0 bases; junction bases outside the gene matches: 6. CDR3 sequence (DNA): TGCGCCAGCAGCTATCGCGGGGGTAGCTCCTACGAGCAGTACTTC. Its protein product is CASSYRGGSSYEQYF.

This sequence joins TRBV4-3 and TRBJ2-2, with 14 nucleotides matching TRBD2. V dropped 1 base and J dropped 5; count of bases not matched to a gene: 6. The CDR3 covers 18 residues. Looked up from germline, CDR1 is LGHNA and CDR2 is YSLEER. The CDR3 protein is CASSQVFGLAGGTGELFF. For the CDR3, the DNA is TGCGCCAGCAGCCAAGTATTCGGACTAGCGGGAGGTACCGGGGAGCTGTTTTTT.

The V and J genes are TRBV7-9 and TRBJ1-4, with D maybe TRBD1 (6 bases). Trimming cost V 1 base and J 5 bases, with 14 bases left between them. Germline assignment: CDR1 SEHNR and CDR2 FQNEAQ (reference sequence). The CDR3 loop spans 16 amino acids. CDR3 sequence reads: CASSLGGGGTNEKLFF. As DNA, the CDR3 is TGTGCCAGCAGCTTAGGAGGGGGGGGGACCAATGAAAAACTGTTTTTT.

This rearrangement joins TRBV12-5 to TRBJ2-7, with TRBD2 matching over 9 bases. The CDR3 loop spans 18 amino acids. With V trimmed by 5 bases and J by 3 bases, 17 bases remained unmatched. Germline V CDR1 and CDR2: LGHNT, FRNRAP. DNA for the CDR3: TGTGCTAGTGGTCCGCCCCAGACAGCGGGAGGTATCTTCTACGAGCAGTACTTC. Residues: CASGPPQTAGGIFYEQYF. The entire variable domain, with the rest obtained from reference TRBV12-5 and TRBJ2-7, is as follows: DARVTQTPRHKVTEMGQEVTMRCQPILGHNTVFWYRQTMMQGLELLAYFRNRAPLDDSGMPKDRFSAEMPDATLATLKIQPSEPRDSAVYFCASGPPQTAGGIFYEQYFGPGTRLTVT.

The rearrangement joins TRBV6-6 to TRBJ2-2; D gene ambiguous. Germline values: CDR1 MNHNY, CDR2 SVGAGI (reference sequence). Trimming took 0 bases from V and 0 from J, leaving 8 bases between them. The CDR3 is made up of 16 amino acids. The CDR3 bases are TGTGCCAGCAGTTACTCGGTCGCAGCGAACACCGGGGAGCTGTTTTTT. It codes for CASSYSVAANTGELFF.

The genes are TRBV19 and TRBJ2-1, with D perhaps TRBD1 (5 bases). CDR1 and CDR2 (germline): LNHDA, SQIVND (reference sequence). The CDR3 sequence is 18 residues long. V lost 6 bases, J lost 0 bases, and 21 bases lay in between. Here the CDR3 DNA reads TGTGCCAGTAGAAATTCTCAGGGATTCCTTAGCTCCTACAATGAGCAGTTCTTC. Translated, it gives CASRNSQGFLSSYNEQFF.

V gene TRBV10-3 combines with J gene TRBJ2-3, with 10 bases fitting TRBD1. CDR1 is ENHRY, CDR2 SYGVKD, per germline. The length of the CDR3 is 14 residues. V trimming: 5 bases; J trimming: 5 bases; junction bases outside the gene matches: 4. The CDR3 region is CAISPGTGVDTQYF. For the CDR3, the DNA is TGTGCCATCAGTCCCGGGACAGGGGTAGATACGCAGTATTTT.

CDR3 protein: CASSLASGRETNTGELFF. In nucleotides, the CDR3 is TGTGCCAGCAGCTTGGCTAGCGGGAGGGAAACGAACACCGGGGAGCTGTTTTTT. V and J are TRBV7-2 and TRBJ2-2, with 12 bases matching TRBD2. Germline CDR1 reads SGHTA; CDR2 reads FQGNSA. V was pared by 3 bases and J by 0 bases, with 5 bases of the junction left unmatched. There are 18 residues in the CDR3.

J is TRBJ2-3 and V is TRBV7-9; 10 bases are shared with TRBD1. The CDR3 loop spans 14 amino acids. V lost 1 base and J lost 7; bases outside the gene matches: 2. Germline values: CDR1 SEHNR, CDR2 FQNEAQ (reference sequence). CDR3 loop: CASSLGQGANTQYF. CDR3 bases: TGTGCCAGCAGCTTAGGACAGGGGGCAAATACGCAGTATTTT. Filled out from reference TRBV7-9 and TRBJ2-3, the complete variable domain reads DTGVSQNPRHKITKRGQNVTFRCDPISEHNRLYWYRQTLGQGPEFLTYFQNEAQLEKSRLLSDRFSAERPKGSFSTLEIQRTEQGDSAMYLCASSLGQGANTQYFGPGTRLTVL.

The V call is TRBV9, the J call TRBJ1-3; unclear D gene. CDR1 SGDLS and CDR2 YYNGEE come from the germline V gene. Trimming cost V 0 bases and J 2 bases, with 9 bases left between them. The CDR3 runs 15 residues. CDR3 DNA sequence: TGTGCCAGCAGCGTAGACCCAGCGACTGGAAACACCATATATTTT. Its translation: CASSVDPATGNTIYF.

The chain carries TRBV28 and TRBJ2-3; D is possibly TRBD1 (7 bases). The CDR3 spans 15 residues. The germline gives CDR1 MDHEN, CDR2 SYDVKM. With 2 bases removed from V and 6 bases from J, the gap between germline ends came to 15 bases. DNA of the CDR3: TGTGCCAGCAGTTTAAGGGGGGCAGGGGGGGATACGCAGTATTTT. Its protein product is CASSLRGAGGDTQYF. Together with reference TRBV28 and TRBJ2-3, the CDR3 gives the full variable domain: DVKVTQSSRYLVKRTGEKVFLECVQDMDHENMFWYRQDPGLGLRLIYFSYDVKMKEKGDIPEGYSVSREKKERFSLILESASTNQTSMYLCASSLRGAGGDTQYFGPGTRLTVL.

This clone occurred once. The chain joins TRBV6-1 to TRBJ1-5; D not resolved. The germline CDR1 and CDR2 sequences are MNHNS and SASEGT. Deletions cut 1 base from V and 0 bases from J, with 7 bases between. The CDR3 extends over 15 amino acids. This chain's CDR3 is CASSEGTYSNQPQHF. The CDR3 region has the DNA TGTGCCAGCAGTGAAGGCACATATAGCAATCAGCCCCAGCATTTT.

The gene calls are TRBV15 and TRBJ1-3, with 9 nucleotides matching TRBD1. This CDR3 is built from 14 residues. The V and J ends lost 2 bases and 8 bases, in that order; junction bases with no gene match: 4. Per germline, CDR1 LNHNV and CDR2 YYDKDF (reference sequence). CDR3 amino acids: CATSRTGGKDTIYF. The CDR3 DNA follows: TGTGCCACCAGCAGAACAGGGGGCAAGGACACCATATATTTT.

The DNA of the CDR3 is TGTGCCAGTAGTAGGCCCAGGGGAGAGGTCTATGGCTACACCTTC. Its translation is CASSRPRGEVYGYTF. The chain has TRBV19 and TRBJ1-2, with D maybe TRBD1 (6 bases). There are 15 residues in the CDR3. Germline CDR1 is LNHDA and CDR2 is SQIVND (reference sequence). V lost 4 bases and J lost 4, with 16 bases in between. Full variable domain (remainder filled in from reference TRBV19 and TRBJ1-2): DGGITQSPKYLFRKEGQNVTLSCEQNLNHDAMYWYRQDPGQGLRLIYYSQIVNDFQKGDIAEGYSVSREKKESFPLTVTSAQKNPTAFYLCASSRPRGEVYGYTFGSGTRLTVV.

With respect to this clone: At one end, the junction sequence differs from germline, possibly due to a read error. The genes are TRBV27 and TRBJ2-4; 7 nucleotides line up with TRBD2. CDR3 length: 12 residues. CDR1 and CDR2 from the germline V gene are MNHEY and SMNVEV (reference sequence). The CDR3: CASSLPGGIQCF. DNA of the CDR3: TGTGCCAGCAGTCTACCCGGGGGGATTCAGTGCTTC.

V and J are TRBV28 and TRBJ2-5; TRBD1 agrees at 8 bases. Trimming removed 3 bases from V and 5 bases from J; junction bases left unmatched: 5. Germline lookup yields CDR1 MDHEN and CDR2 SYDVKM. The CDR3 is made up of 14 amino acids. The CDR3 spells CASSLRQGKETQYF. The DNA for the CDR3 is TGTGCCAGCAGTTTGAGACAGGGGAAGGAGACCCAGTACTTC.